This passage covers 30 T cell receptor beta chains from one sample sequenced in a study of metastatic and nonmetastatic thyroid tumors. Using MiXCR, TCRdb re-called clones from the PCR reads. The sample has about 59,000 clones, under 20% seen once. Until they underwent thyroid surgery, no patient had received any treatment. Sequenced material: blood. The source is a male donor with papillary thyroid cancer or a benign thyroid nodule (not recorded which). Some clones in this sample may be carry-over from other donors' samples.

The chain carries TRBV18 and TRBJ2-1; D is undetermined. Trimming took 5 bases from V and 10 from J, leaving 18 bases between them. The germline gives CDR1 KGHSH, CDR2 LQKENI. CDR3 length equals 14 residues. Here the CDR3 reads CASSMAPEAYEQFF. For the CDR3, the DNA is TGTGCCAGCTCAATGGCACCAGAAGCCTACGAGCAGTTCTTC.

As concerns this clone: It may be a read error: a sequence one base away is much more abundant. The CDR3 region has the DNA TGTGCCGCAGGGTATGAGCAGTTCTTC. Translating it yields CAAGYEQFF. The V gene is TRBV24-1, the J gene TRBJ2-1; the D gene is possibly TRBD1 (5 bases). From germline, CDR1 is KGHDR and CDR2 SFDVKD. V was trimmed by 12 bases and J by 8 bases, leaving 7 bases between them. CDR3 length: 9 residues.

This clone showed up many times. The rearrangement joins TRBV2 to TRBJ2-1, with TRBD2 identical over 12 bases. The V gene's germline CDR1 is SNHLY and CDR2 FYNNEI. V lost 3 bases and J lost 8; bases outside the gene matches: 14. CDR3 length equals 18 residues. The DNA of the CDR3 is TGTGCCAGCAGTGACGCCTTAGGGCTAGCGGGAGGGCCCTATGAGCAGTTCTTC. This translates into CASSDALGLAGGPYEQFF. Based on the CDR3 plus reference TRBV2 and TRBJ2-1, the full variable domain is EPEVTQTPSHQVTQMGQEVILRCVPISNHLYFYWYRQILGQKVEFLVSFYNNEISEKSEIFDDQFSVERPDGSNFTLKIRSTKLEDSAMYFCASSDALGLAGGPYEQFFGPGTRLTVL.

As for this clone: This clone may be a read error of a much larger clone one base away. The rearrangement uses TRBV5-6 and TRBJ2-1; 7 bases match TRBD2. Per the germline V gene, CDR1 is SGHDT and CDR2 is YYEEEE. Germline trimming cut 9 bases from V and 2 bases from J; bases unmatched to any gene: 8. This CDR3 is built from 14 residues. CDR3 amino acids: CATRGGSPYNEQFF. As DNA, the CDR3 is TGTGCCACCCGGGGCGGGAGTCCCTACAATGAGCAGTTCTTC.

This clone was recorded many times. This sequence joins TRBV14 and TRBJ2-2; 13 nucleotides agree with TRBD2. Per germline, CDR1 SGHDN and CDR2 FVKESK. V was pared by 3 bases and J by 8 bases, with 3 bases of the junction left unmatched. CDR3 size: 15 residues. The CDR3 is CASSHPGLAGGELFF. The CDR3 DNA reads TGTGCCAGCAGCCACCCGGGACTAGCGGGAGGGGAGCTGTTTTTT. Combining the CDR3 with reference TRBV14 and TRBJ2-2 gives the whole variable domain EAGVTQFPSHSVIEKGQTVTLRCDPISGHDNLYWYRRVMGKEIKFLLHFVKESKQDESGMPNNRFLAERTGGTYSTLKVQPAELEDSGVYFCASSHPGLAGGELFFGEGSRLTVL.

This clone was recorded many times. Other DNA sequences from this sample encode an identical CDR3 as well. The chain carries TRBV30 and TRBJ1-6; D is undetermined. V gave up 3 bases and J gave up 7 bases, with 16 bases separating them. The CDR3 covers 15 residues. The V gene's germline CDR1 is GTSNPN and CDR2 SVGIG (reference sequence). Written as DNA, the CDR3 is TGTGCCTGGAGCCCGGTCTCGGGGATCAATTCACCCCTCCACTTT. Translating it yields CAWSPVSGINSPLHF.

The sample holds many counts of this clone. The chain is built from TRBV6-4 and TRBJ2-2; D possibly corresponds to TRBD1 (6 bases). The V gene lost 4 bases and the J gene lost 7 bases, with 10 bases spanning the gap. The CDR3 totals 13 residues. CDR1 MRHNA and CDR2 SNTAGT come from the germline V gene. CDR3 DNA: TGTGCCAGCAGTGGACAGGAAGTCGGGGAGCTGTTTTTT. Its translation is CASSGQEVGELFF.

This clone was counted only a few times. DNA for the CDR3: TGTGCCAGCAGCCCACAGCGCCATGAGCAGTTCTTC. Translation: CASSPQRHEQFF. V is TRBV7-2 and J is TRBJ2-1; D uncertain. The CDR3 contains 12 residues. Germline lookup yields CDR1 SGHTA and CDR2 FQGNSA. V was cut by 5 bases and J by 8 bases, with 10 bases left in between.

The chain combines TRBV7-9 with TRBJ1-4; D gene uncertain. CDR3 length equals 13 residues. V shed 4 bases and J shed 8 bases, with 11 bases lying between them. Germline loops: CDR1 SEHNR, CDR2 FQNEAQ (reference sequence). For the CDR3, the DNA is TGTGCCAGCAGCTCCCGTAGTGGCGAAAAACTGTTTTTT. This encodes CASSSRSGEKLFF. The variable domain in full, with the rest retrieved from reference TRBV7-9 and TRBJ1-4, is DTGVSQNPRHKITKRGQNVTFRCDPISEHNRLYWYRQTLGQGPEFLTYFQNEAQLEKSRLLSDRFSAERPKGSFSTLEIQRTEQGDSAMYLCASSSRSGEKLFFGSGTQLSVL.

As to this clone: A much larger clone lies a single base off, so this may be a read error. The sample has other DNA sequences that encode this CDR3 too. This chain connects TRBV9 to TRBJ2-5; D is uncertain. V gave up 0 bases and J gave up 0 bases, with 9 bases separating them. In germline, CDR1 is SGDLS, CDR2 YYNGEE. This CDR3 is 15 amino acids long. The CDR3 sequence: CASSVGVSYQETQYF. Written as DNA, the CDR3 is TGTGCCAGCAGCGTAGGTGTCAGCTACCAAGAGACCCAGTACTTC.

This clone was observed at least ten times. The chain uses TRBV2 and TRBJ1-2, with D maybe TRBD1 (6 bases). The CDR3 loop spans 13 amino acids. Germline V gene lookup returns CDR1 SNHLY and CDR2 FYNNEI. The ends were cut back, 4 bases at V and 4 bases at J, with 10 bases in the middle. CDR3 nucleotides: TGTGCCAGCAGTGTAACGGACAGCTATGGCTACACCTTC. This encodes CASSVTDSYGYTF. The full variable domain, with the rest looked up from reference TRBV2 and TRBJ1-2, is EPEVTQTPSHQVTQMGQEVILRCVPISNHLYFYWYRQILGQKVEFLVSFYNNEISEKSEIFDDQFSVERPDGSNFTLKIRSTKLEDSAMYFCASSVTDSYGYTFGSGTRLTVV.

This clone has at least ten counts. The genes are TRBV9 and TRBJ2-5; either TRBD1 or TRBD2 may supply D (5 bases each). This CDR3 spans 13 amino acids. CDR1 and CDR2 from the germline V gene are SGDLS and YYNGEE. Trimming stripped 3 bases from V and 7 bases from J, with 13 bases between. The CDR3, as DNA: TGTGCCAGCAGCGATAGTGGGGGTGGGACCCAGTACTTC. This gives the protein CASSDSGGGTQYF.

This clone was observed a handful of times. The CDR3 reads CASSVGGAGGGHEQYF. For the CDR3, the DNA is TGTGCCAGCAGTGTTGGAGGAGCGGGGGGTGGCCACGAGCAGTACTTC. V is TRBV11-1 and J is TRBJ2-7, with 9 bases that match TRBD2. Per germline, CDR1 SGHAT and CDR2 FQDESV (reference sequence). J gave up 5 bases and V 6 bases, and 14 bases lay outside the gene matches. The CDR3 consists of 16 residues.

This clone showed up just a few times. This chain uses TRBV6-2 or TRBV6-3 with TRBJ2-1; D unresolved. The CDR3 is made up of 15 amino acids. Trimming pared 6 bases from V and 7 bases from J, leaving 19 bases between. Per germline, CDR1 MNHEY and CDR2 SVGEGT. The CDR3 here is CASRTHMGFKNEQFF. The CDR3 DNA follows: TGTGCCAGCAGGACGCATATGGGTTTTAAGAATGAGCAGTTCTTC.

This clone was recorded many times. The J gene is TRBJ2-5, the V gene TRBV7-3; the D gene is possibly TRBD1 (6 bases). V gave up 5 bases and J gave up 5 bases, with 12 bases separating them. Germline assignment: CDR1 SGHTA and CDR2 FQGTGA. The CDR3 is 13 amino acids. CDR3 loop: CASSRQQGETQYF. The DNA for the CDR3 is TGTGCCAGCAGCCGACAGCAGGGGGAGACCCAGTACTTC.

Regarding this clone: The junction departs from the called germline gene at one end, perhaps through a read error. This chain connects TRBV6-5 to TRBJ2-2; 13 nucleotides line up with TRBD2. The CDR3 is 18 residues long. CDR1 and CDR2 (germline): MNHEY, SVGAGI. CDR3 protein: CASRGLAGVRANIGELFF. Here the CDR3 DNA reads TGTGCCAGCAGAGGACTAGCGGGAGTCCGTGCGAACATCGGGGAGCTGTTTTTT.

V is TRBV20-1 and J is TRBJ1-1, with TRBD1 matching 8 bases. Germline trimming cut 6 bases from V and 5 bases from J; bases unmatched to any gene: 5. Germline V gene lookup returns CDR1 DFQATT and CDR2 SNEGSKA (reference sequence). This CDR3 contains 12 residues. The CDR3 loop is CSADREGTEAFF. The CDR3 coding sequence is TGCAGTGCGGACAGGGAGGGAACTGAAGCTTTCTTT.

A few counts support this clone. The same CDR3 is also encoded by other DNA sequences in this sample. The V and J genes are TRBV5-6 and TRBJ2-1; no definite D call. The CDR3 covers 13 residues. The germline CDR1 and CDR2 sequences are SGHDT and YYEEEE. V was pared by 6 bases and J by 5 bases, with 12 bases between. The CDR3, as DNA: TGTGCCAGCAAGCTAGGGTCTGACAATGAGCAGTTCTTC. As protein: CASKLGSDNEQFF.

This clone was counted many times. The chain employs TRBV9 and TRBJ2-3; 8 bases are shared with TRBD2. Germline V gene lookup returns CDR1 SGDLS and CDR2 YYNGEE. The CDR3 runs to 17 residues. V gave up 0 bases and J gave up 3 bases; unmatched junction bases: 9. The CDR3 coding sequence is TGTGCCAGCAGCGTAGCTCCGGGGGGGCTGGGGACAGATACGCAGTATTTT. Residues: CASSVAPGGLGTDTQYF.

Turning to this clone: Just one base apart from a much larger clone, this may be a read error. J is TRBJ2-5 and V is TRBV9, with 16 bases matching TRBD2. Germline V gives CDR1 SGDLS, CDR2 YYNGEE. The CDR3 runs 19 residues. CDR3 sequence (DNA): TGTGCCAGCAGCCAGACCGGGACTAGCGGGAGGGAGGGGCAAGATACCCAGTACTTC. It encodes CASSQTGTSGREGQDTQYF.

This clone was detected many times. Here the CDR3 reads CASSEDRRNHNSPLHF. The CDR3 DNA is TGTGCCAGCAGTGAGGACAGGCGGAACCACAATTCACCCCTCCACTTT. The V call is TRBV27, the J call TRBJ1-6; TRBD1 aligns across 7 bases. The germline V gene encodes CDR1 MNHEY and CDR2 SMNVEV (reference sequence). With V trimmed by 5 bases and J by 7 bases, 11 bases remained unmatched. The CDR3 has 16 amino acids.

Comments on this clone: One junction end disagrees with the germline gene, perhaps due to a read error. The chain has TRBV20-1 and TRBJ1-5, with D possibly TRBD1 on 5 matching bases. The CDR3 consists of 13 residues. Germline CDR1 reads DFQATT; CDR2 reads SNEGSKA (reference sequence). CDR3 sequence (DNA): TGCAGTGCTACCAGCAGGGAGGTTCAGACCCAGCATTTT. Its translation is CSATSREVQTQHF.

This clone was picked up many times. This sequence joins TRBV6-4 and TRBJ1-1; 7 bases agree with TRBD1. Germline values: CDR1 MRHNA, CDR2 SNTAGT. The trim removed 2 bases at V and 5 bases at J, leaving 5 bases unmatched. CDR3 size: 14 residues. CDR3 sequence reads: CASSDTSRGTEAFF. CDR3 DNA: TGTGCCAGCAGTGACACCAGCAGGGGGACTGAAGCTTTCTTT.

This clone was recorded at least ten times. The gene calls are TRBV27 and TRBJ1-1, with D perhaps TRBD1 (5 bases). The CDR3 sequence is 14 residues long. V lost 7 bases to trimming and J lost 7 bases, with 19 bases between them. From germline, CDR1 is MNHEY and CDR2 SMNVEV (reference sequence). The CDR3 coding sequence is TGTGCCAGCAACGCCCGCTTTGGGGCAGATGAAGCTTTCTTT. Translated: CASNARFGADEAFF.

Details on this clone: A single base separates this from a much larger clone, so it may be a read error. This CDR3 reads CASSTKTGNSGANVLTF. Written as DNA, the CDR3 is TGTGCCAGCAGCACAAAGACAGGAAACTCTGGGGCCAACGTCCTGACTTTC. This sequence joins TRBV4-2 and TRBJ2-6; D possibly corresponds to TRBD1 (6 bases). CDR1 is LGHNA and CDR2 is YNFKEQ in the germline V gene. CDR3 size: 17 residues. Trimming left V 5 bases short and J 0 bases short, with 14 bases between.

The table lists this clone with many counts. V is TRBV3-1 and J is TRBJ2-2; no clear D. The CDR3 covers 15 residues. Per the germline V gene, CDR1 is LGHDT and CDR2 is YNNKEL (reference sequence). V dropped 4 bases and J dropped 4 bases, with 13 bases sitting between them. CDR3 protein: CASSPLSLSTGELFF. CDR3 nucleotides: TGTGCCAGCAGCCCCCTCAGTCTGAGCACCGGGGAGCTGTTTTTT.

This clone was seen many times. V and J are TRBV5-5 and TRBJ2-7; no clear D gene. This CDR3 is 14 amino acids long. The germline V gene has CDR1 SGHKS and CDR2 YYEKEE (reference sequence). The germline V and J ends were trimmed by 3 bases and 3 bases, with 13 bases remaining between them. CDR3 coding DNA: TGTGCCAGCAGCTCGGCTACGCACGGCTACGAGCAGTACGTC. Encoded protein: CASSSATHGYEQYV.

In this sample, this clone turned up many times. The rearrangement joins TRBV19 to TRBJ2-5; D ambiguous. V was shortened by 3 bases and J by 1 base, with 3 bases between the two germline ends. The CDR3 is 12 residues long. Germline V gene sequence: CDR1 LNHDA, CDR2 SQIVND (reference sequence). CDR3 region: CASSIGQETQYF. The DNA of the CDR3 is TGTGCCAGTAGTATCGGCCAAGAGACCCAGTACTTC.

Many counts were recorded for this clone. The V call is TRBV4-2, the J call TRBJ2-5, with 8 bases fitting TRBD2. CDR1 is LGHNA, CDR2 YNFKEQ, per germline. The V gene end was trimmed by 1 base and the J gene end by 4 bases; junction bases not matched to a gene: 5. The CDR3 length is 15 residues. CDR3 loop: CASSQVQGLGETQYF. CDR3 bases: TGTGCCAGCAGCCAAGTTCAGGGACTAGGAGAGACCCAGTACTTC.

This clone was seen many times. The chain has TRBV13 and TRBJ1-1; 8 nucleotides line up with TRBD1. V lost 1 base and J lost 4; bases outside the gene matches: 8. This CDR3 has 16 residues. The germline V gene encodes CDR1 PRHDT and CDR2 FYEKMQ (reference sequence). CDR3 loop: CASSLVQGARGTEAFF. CDR3 in DNA: TGTGCCAGCAGCTTAGTGCAGGGGGCTAGAGGCACTGAAGCTTTCTTT.